This TCR beta chain was observed in a study of cytomegalovirus exposure and HLA in healthy donors. In the PCR, 60 Vbeta and 13 Jbeta primers were used. TCRdb's copy holds only in-frame clones and misses some; the assay was immunoSEQ multiplex PCR. The table records 150,000 to 200,000 clones, about nine tenths of them present only once. The CDR3 spans 15 residues. Germline loops: CDR1 MNHEY, CDR2 SVGAGI. Trimming removed 0 bases at V and 3 bases at J, with 11 bases between. The chain employs TRBV6-5 and TRBJ1-1; D ambiguous. The sample consisted of PBMCs. This clonotype was obtained from a boy aged 2 to 9 in good health and CMV-seronegative. In nucleotides, the CDR3 is TGTGCCAGCAGTTACTCGATAAGCGGGGACACTGAAGCTTTCTTT. It codes for CASSYSISGDTEAFF.